This T cell receptor beta chain was identified in a study of control samples from healthy donors and cancer patients. Clones were read by immunoSEQ multiplex PCR, and TCRdb kept only the in-frame ones, dropping some. This repertoire shows roughly 88,000 clones, roughly 91% found once; its top ten account for around 17%. CDR3 length: 13 residues. With 6 bases removed from V and 7 bases from J, the gap between germline ends came to 15 bases. This chain links TRBV12-3 or TRBV12-4 with TRBJ1-1, with D possibly being TRBD1 (6 bases). The clonotype comes from a man in his fifties or sixties in good health. The sequenced material came from blood. CDR3 nucleotides: TGTGCCAGCAGCCGAGGGGGGACGGTTGAAGCTTTCTTT. Translated, it gives CASSRGGTVEAFF.